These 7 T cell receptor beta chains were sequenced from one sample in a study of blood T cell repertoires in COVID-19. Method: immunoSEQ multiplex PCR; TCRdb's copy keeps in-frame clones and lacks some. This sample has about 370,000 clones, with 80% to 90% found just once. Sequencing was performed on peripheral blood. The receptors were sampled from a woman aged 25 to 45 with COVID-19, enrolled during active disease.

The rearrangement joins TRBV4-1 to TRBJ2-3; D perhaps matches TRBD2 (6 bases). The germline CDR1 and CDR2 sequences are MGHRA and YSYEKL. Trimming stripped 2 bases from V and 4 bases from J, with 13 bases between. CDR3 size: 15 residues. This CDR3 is CASSQRSGVADTQYF. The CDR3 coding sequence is TGCGCCAGCAGCCAACGCTCGGGAGTAGCAGATACGCAGTATTTT.

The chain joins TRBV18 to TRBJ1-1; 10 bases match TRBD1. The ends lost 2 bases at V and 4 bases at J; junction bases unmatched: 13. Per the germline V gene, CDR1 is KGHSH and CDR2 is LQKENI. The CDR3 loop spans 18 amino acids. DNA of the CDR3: TGTGCCAGCTCACCATTGGCGACAGGGGGCAGCCACGGCACTGAAGCTTTCTTT. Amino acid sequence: CASSPLATGGSHGTEAFF.

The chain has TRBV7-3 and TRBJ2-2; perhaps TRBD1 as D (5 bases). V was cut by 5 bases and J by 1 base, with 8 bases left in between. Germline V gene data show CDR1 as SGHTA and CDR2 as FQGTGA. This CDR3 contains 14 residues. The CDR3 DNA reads TGTGCCAGCAGCCCCACAGGGAACACCGGGGAGCTGTTTTTT. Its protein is CASSPTGNTGELFF.

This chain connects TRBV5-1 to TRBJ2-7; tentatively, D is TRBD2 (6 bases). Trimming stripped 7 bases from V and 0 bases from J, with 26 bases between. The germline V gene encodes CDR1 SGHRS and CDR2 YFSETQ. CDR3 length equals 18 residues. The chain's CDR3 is CASALAPQGGSNSYEQYF. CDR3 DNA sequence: TGCGCCAGCGCCTTGGCCCCCCAGGGAGGCTCGAACTCCTACGAGCAGTACTTC.

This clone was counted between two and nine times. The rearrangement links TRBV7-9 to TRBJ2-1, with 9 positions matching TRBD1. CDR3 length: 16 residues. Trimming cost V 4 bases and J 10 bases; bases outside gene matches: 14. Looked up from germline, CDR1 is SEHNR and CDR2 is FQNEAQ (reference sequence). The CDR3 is CASSYPPGQGVSEQFF. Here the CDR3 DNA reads TGTGCCAGCAGCTACCCCCCGGGACAGGGTGTCTCGGAGCAGTTCTTC.

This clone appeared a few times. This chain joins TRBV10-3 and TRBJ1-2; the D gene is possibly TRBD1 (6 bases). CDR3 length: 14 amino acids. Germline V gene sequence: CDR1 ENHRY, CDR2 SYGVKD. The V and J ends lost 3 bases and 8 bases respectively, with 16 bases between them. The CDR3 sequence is CAISDLVGGRGYTF. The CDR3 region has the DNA TGTGCCATCAGTGATCTCGTTGGGGGCCGCGGCTACACCTTC.

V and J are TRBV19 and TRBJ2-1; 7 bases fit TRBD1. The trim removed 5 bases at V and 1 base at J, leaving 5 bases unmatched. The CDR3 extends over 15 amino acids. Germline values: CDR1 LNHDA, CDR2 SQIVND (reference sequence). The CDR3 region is CASSPRTGSYNEQFF. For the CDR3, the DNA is TGTGCCAGTAGTCCCCGGACAGGTTCCTACAATGAGCAGTTCTTC.